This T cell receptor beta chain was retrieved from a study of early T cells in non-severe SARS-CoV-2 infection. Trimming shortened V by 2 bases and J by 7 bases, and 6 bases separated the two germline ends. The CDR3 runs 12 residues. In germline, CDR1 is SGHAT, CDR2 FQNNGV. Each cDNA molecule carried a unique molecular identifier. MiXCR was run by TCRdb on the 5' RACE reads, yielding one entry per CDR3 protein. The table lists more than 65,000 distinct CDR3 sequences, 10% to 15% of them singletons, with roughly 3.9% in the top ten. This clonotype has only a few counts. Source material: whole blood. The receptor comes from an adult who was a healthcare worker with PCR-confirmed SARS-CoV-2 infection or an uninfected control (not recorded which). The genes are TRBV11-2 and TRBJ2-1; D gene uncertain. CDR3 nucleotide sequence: TGTGCCAGCAGCTTACTGGGAAATGAGCAGTTCTTC. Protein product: CASSLLGNEQFF.